Described below is a single TCR beta chain sequence and its context. The germline V gene encodes CDR1 SGHRS and CDR2 YFSETQ. V gave up 0 bases and J gave up 5 bases, with 8 bases separating them. The CDR3 has 13 residues. This specimen belongs to a study of blood T cell repertoires in COVID-19. Study background: In each case, the material was cDNA or gDNA derived from T cells, B-cell-depleted T cells, or PBMCs.

Methods used by the authors: Cell counts per sample came from amplifying reference gene primers. TCRdb's table, derived via immunoSEQ multiplex PCR, lists solely in-frame clones and lacks some. V, J and clone size are those of that table, while D and trimming were read from the DNA. Of 150,000 to 200,000 clones in the sample, more than 75% are singletons; the top ten hold approximately 4%. The origin of this receptor is a human donor in a cohort sampled during active COVID-19. The specimen sequenced was peripheral blood. The chain carries TRBV5-1 and TRBJ2-5; TRBD2 might be the D (5 bases). The CDR3 loop reads CASSLVGEETQYF. The CDR3 bases are TGCGCCAGCAGCTTGGTTGGGGAGGAGACCCAGTACTTC.